These T cell receptor beta chains were read from a single sample in a study of blood T cell repertoires in COVID-19. TCRdb keeps only in-frame clones here, not all; method: immunoSEQ multiplex PCR. The sample has fewer than 150,000 clones; under 80% are singletons. Sequences were obtained from peripheral blood. These receptors all stem from a man in his 70s with acute or convalescent COVID-19. Both conserved end residues are part of each CDR3. The D gene is left open where the match is weak. Size tells how often a clone was seen (once, few, many) or the class of an expanded clone, and some rows leave it out.

d_gene: TRBD2; abundance: -; j_gene: TRBJ2-3; v_gene: TRBV7-2; CDR3aa: CASSLSSGGVDTQYF; CDR3nt: TGTGCCAGCAGCTTATCTAGCGGGGGGGTAGATACGCAGTATTTT
d_gene: TRBD1; abundance: once; j_gene: TRBJ1-1; v_gene: TRBV6-5; CDR3aa: CATGTGFILATEAFF; CDR3nt: TGTGCCACTGGGACAGGGTTTATTTTGGCCACTGAAGCTTTCTTT
d_gene: -; abundance: -; j_gene: TRBJ2-5; v_gene: TRBV24-1; CDR3aa: CATSDSSENIGTQYF; CDR3nt: TGTGCCACCAGTGATTCCAGCGAGAACATAGGGACCCAGTACTTC
d_gene: -; abundance: -; j_gene: TRBJ2-2; v_gene: TRBV4-3; CDR3aa: CASSQGYGTGELFF; CDR3nt: TGCGCCAGCAGCCAAGGATACGGCACCGGGGAGCTGTTTTTT
d_gene: TRBD1; abundance: -; j_gene: TRBJ1-1; v_gene: TRBV12-3/TRBV12-4; CDR3aa: CASSSHRGTEAFF; CDR3nt: TGTGCCAGCAGTTCCCACAGGGGTACTGAAGCTTTCTTT
d_gene: TRBD1; abundance: -; j_gene: TRBJ1-2; v_gene: TRBV15; CDR3aa: CATSTRDRRVRGYGYTF; CDR3nt: TGTGCCACCAGCACCCGGGACAGAAGAGTGAGGGGCTATGGCTACACCTTC
d_gene: -; abundance: once; j_gene: TRBJ1-6; v_gene: TRBV5-1; CDR3aa: CASSLAGYSPLHF; CDR3nt: TGCGCCAGCAGCTTGGCGGGGTATTCACCCCTCCACTTT
d_gene: TRBD1; abundance: -; j_gene: TRBJ1-5; v_gene: TRBV10-3; CDR3aa: CAPLGDRGVSGNQPQHF; CDR3nt: TGTGCCCCTCTGGGGGACAGGGGAGTAAGCGGCAATCAGCCCCAGCATTTT
d_gene: -; abundance: -; j_gene: TRBJ2-7; v_gene: TRBV14; CDR3aa: CASSQGLAYEQYF; CDR3nt: TGTGCCAGCAGCCAAGGGCTAGCCTACGAGCAGTACTTC
d_gene: -; abundance: -; j_gene: TRBJ2-2; v_gene: TRBV7-2; CDR3aa: CASSFRSGELFF; CDR3nt: TGTGCCAGCAGTTTCAGGTCCGGGGAGCTGTTTTTT
d_gene: -; abundance: -; j_gene: TRBJ1-2; v_gene: TRBV18; CDR3aa: CASSPSAPNRVQYGYTF; CDR3nt: TGTGCCAGCTCACCATCAGCCCCAAACAGGGTACAATATGGCTACACCTTC
d_gene: -; abundance: -; j_gene: TRBJ1-1; v_gene: TRBV6-5; CDR3aa: CASTMDSVYEAFF; CDR3nt: TGTGCCAGCACCATGGACAGCGTCTATGAAGCTTTCTTT
d_gene: -; abundance: -; j_gene: TRBJ1-1; v_gene: TRBV19; CDR3aa: CASSFHGQSAEAFF; CDR3nt: TGTGCCAGTAGTTTTCATGGACAGTCGGCTGAAGCTTTCTTT
d_gene: TRBD1; abundance: few; j_gene: TRBJ2-3; v_gene: TRBV5-1; CDR3aa: CASSHLQGWGTDTQYF; CDR3nt: TGCGCCAGCAGCCACTTACAGGGGTGGGGCACAGATACGCAGTATTTT
d_gene: TRBD1; abundance: -; j_gene: TRBJ2-3; v_gene: TRBV19; CDR3aa: CASSKGGSDTQYF; CDR3nt: TGTGCCAGTAGTAAAGGGGGCTCAGATACGCAGTATTTT
d_gene: -; abundance: -; j_gene: TRBJ2-7; v_gene: TRBV5-1; CDR3aa: CASMAAGTYEQYF; CDR3nt: TGCGCCAGCATGGCGGCAGGGACCTACGAGCAGTACTTC
d_gene: -; abundance: -; j_gene: TRBJ1-1; v_gene: TRBV6-5; CDR3aa: CAIVRAGTRAEAFF; CDR3nt: TGTGCCATAGTGAGGGCGGGCACCCGAGCCGAAGCTTTCTTT
d_gene: TRBD1; abundance: once; j_gene: TRBJ1-4; v_gene: TRBV2; CDR3aa: CASRGTGSNEKLFF; CDR3nt: TGTGCCAGCAGGGGGACAGGCTCTAATGAAAAACTGTTTTTT
d_gene: TRBD2; abundance: -; j_gene: TRBJ2-5; v_gene: TRBV7-2; CDR3aa: CASSLGLAEETQYF; CDR3nt: TGTGCCAGCAGCTTAGGCCTAGCGGAAGAGACCCAGTACTTC
d_gene: -; abundance: -; j_gene: TRBJ1-1; v_gene: TRBV28; CDR3aa: CASSLTGFLDTEAFF; CDR3nt: TGTGCCAGCAGTTTAACAGGGTTTTTGGACACTGAAGCTTTCTTT
d_gene: -; abundance: -; j_gene: TRBJ1-4; v_gene: TRBV5-1; CDR3aa: CASSLDSSTTNEKLFF; CDR3nt: TGCGCCAGCAGCTTGGATAGCAGCACAACTAATGAAAAACTGTTTTTT
d_gene: -; abundance: -; j_gene: TRBJ2-7; v_gene: TRBV5-4; CDR3aa: CASSLGGGAIYEQYF; CDR3nt: TGTGCCAGCAGCTTGGGTGGGGGGGCGATCTACGAGCAGTACTTC
d_gene: -; abundance: -; j_gene: TRBJ2-5; v_gene: TRBV5-1; CDR3aa: CASSPPQETQYF; CDR3nt: TGCGCCAGCAGCCCCCCTCAAGAGACCCAGTACTTC
d_gene: TRBD1; abundance: -; j_gene: TRBJ2-6; v_gene: TRBV9; CDR3aa: CASSVLDRVPSSGANVLTF; CDR3nt: TGTGCCAGCAGCGTTCTTGACAGGGTCCCGAGCTCTGGGGCCAACGTCCTGACTTTC
d_gene: -; abundance: -; j_gene: TRBJ1-1; v_gene: TRBV19; CDR3aa: CASSHGQPHIMNTEAFF; CDR3nt: TGTGCCAGTAGTCACGGACAACCACACATTATGAACACTGAAGCTTTCTTT
d_gene: -; abundance: -; j_gene: TRBJ1-3; v_gene: TRBV6-5; CDR3aa: CASSQQGYSGNTIYF; CDR3nt: TGTGCCAGCAGCCAACAGGGTTACTCTGGAAACACCATATATTTT
d_gene: -; abundance: -; j_gene: TRBJ1-1; v_gene: TRBV7-2; CDR3aa: CASSSTQGSSEAFF; CDR3nt: TGTGCCAGCAGCTCCACGCAGGGTAGTTCTGAAGCTTTCTTT
d_gene: -; abundance: -; j_gene: TRBJ1-2; v_gene: TRBV5-4; CDR3aa: CASSPREAGYGYTF; CDR3nt: TGTGCCAGCAGCCCGCGCGAGGCGGGCTATGGCTACACCTTC
d_gene: TRBD1; abundance: -; j_gene: TRBJ1-2; v_gene: TRBV7-2; CDR3aa: CASSRDRVKGYTF; CDR3nt: TGTGCCAGCAGCCGGGACAGGGTAAAAGGCTACACCTTC
d_gene: TRBD1; abundance: once; j_gene: TRBJ1-2; v_gene: TRBV11-2; CDR3aa: CASSLVALDRDPRGYTF; CDR3nt: TGTGCCAGCAGCTTAGTGGCGCTGGACAGGGACCCTCGGGGCTACACCTTC
d_gene: -; abundance: -; j_gene: TRBJ2-5; v_gene: TRBV5-6; CDR3aa: CASRGLAGETQYF; CDR3nt: TGTGCCAGCAGAGGACTCGCCGGGGAGACCCAGTACTTC
d_gene: -; abundance: once; j_gene: TRBJ2-1; v_gene: TRBV11-3; CDR3aa: CASSLEIAGPNEQFF; CDR3nt: TGTGCCAGCAGCTTAGAAATCGCGGGGCCCAATGAGCAGTTCTTC
d_gene: TRBD2; abundance: few; j_gene: TRBJ2-3; v_gene: TRBV10-3; CDR3aa: CAIRSSGVGDTQYF; CDR3nt: TGTGCCATCAGGTCTAGCGGGGTGGGAGATACGCAGTATTTT
d_gene: -; abundance: -; j_gene: TRBJ1-5; v_gene: TRBV5-6; CDR3aa: CASSLAGGGNQPQHF; CDR3nt: TGTGCCAGCAGCTTGGCCGGGGGGGGCAATCAGCCCCAGCATTTT
d_gene: TRBD2; abundance: -; j_gene: TRBJ2-3; v_gene: TRBV19; CDR3aa: CASSTTSGGVDTQYF; CDR3nt: TGTGCCAGTAGTACGACTAGCGGGGGGGTGGATACGCAGTATTTT
d_gene: TRBD1; abundance: -; j_gene: TRBJ2-5; v_gene: TRBV5-1; CDR3aa: CASSSSGTATQETQYF; CDR3nt: TGCGCCAGCAGCTCCTCCGGGACAGCGACTCAAGAGACCCAGTACTTC
d_gene: -; abundance: -; j_gene: TRBJ2-3; v_gene: TRBV4-3; CDR3aa: CASSQDFGREVSTDTQYF; CDR3nt: TGCGCCAGCAGCCAAGATTTTGGCAGGGAGGTTAGCACAGATACGCAGTATTTT
d_gene: TRBD1; abundance: -; j_gene: TRBJ1-2; v_gene: TRBV2; CDR3aa: CASSESARGHYGYTF; CDR3nt: TGTGCCAGCAGTGAGTCGGCCAGGGGGCACTATGGCTACACCTTC
d_gene: -; abundance: -; j_gene: TRBJ1-2; v_gene: TRBV2; CDR3aa: CASGRDNYGYTF; CDR3nt: TGTGCCAGCGGCAGGGATAACTATGGCTACACCTTC
d_gene: -; abundance: few; j_gene: TRBJ1-1; v_gene: TRBV5-6; CDR3aa: CASSLETGLGTLAFF; CDR3nt: TGTGCCAGCAGCTTGGAAACAGGGTTGGGAACACTAGCTTTCTTT
d_gene: -; abundance: once; j_gene: TRBJ2-1; v_gene: TRBV10-3; CDR3aa: CAIRNGRTGEQFF; CDR3nt: TGTGCCATCAGGAACGGACGTACAGGTGAGCAGTTCTTC
d_gene: -; abundance: -; j_gene: TRBJ1-2; v_gene: TRBV7-2; CDR3aa: CASSFSGESGYTF; CDR3nt: TGTGCCAGCAGCTTCTCAGGGGAGAGTGGCTACACCTTC
d_gene: TRBD1; abundance: -; j_gene: TRBJ2-7; v_gene: TRBV9; CDR3aa: CASNPGQGAYEQYF; CDR3nt: TGTGCCAGCAACCCGGGACAGGGGGCCTACGAGCAGTACTTC
d_gene: TRBD1; abundance: -; j_gene: TRBJ1-2; v_gene: TRBV4-1; CDR3aa: CASSLTGQGISLYTF; CDR3nt: TGCGCCAGCAGCCTGACGGGACAGGGGATATCGCTCTACACCTTC
d_gene: TRBD1; abundance: -; j_gene: TRBJ1-1; v_gene: TRBV19; CDR3aa: CASSIFPGTGDTEAFF; CDR3nt: TGTGCCAGTAGTATCTTCCCCGGGACAGGGGACACTGAAGCTTTCTTT
d_gene: -; abundance: -; j_gene: TRBJ1-1; v_gene: TRBV7-6; CDR3aa: CASSLGSVGSNTEAFF; CDR3nt: TGTGCCAGCAGCTTAGGTAGCGTGGGTTCGAACACTGAAGCTTTCTTT
d_gene: TRBD1; abundance: once; j_gene: TRBJ2-7; v_gene: TRBV6-5; CDR3aa: CASSSPNTGGVYEQYF; CDR3nt: TGTGCCAGCAGTTCGCCTAATACAGGGGGCGTTTACGAGCAGTACTTC
d_gene: -; abundance: -; j_gene: TRBJ2-1; v_gene: TRBV9; CDR3aa: CASSAGGGYNEQFF; CDR3nt: TGTGCCAGCAGCGCGGGGGGCGGTTACAATGAGCAGTTCTTC
d_gene: -; abundance: -; j_gene: TRBJ2-1; v_gene: TRBV29-1; CDR3aa: CSVRSYNEQFF; CDR3nt: TGCAGCGTTCGGAGTTACAATGAGCAGTTCTTC
d_gene: -; abundance: -; j_gene: TRBJ1-2; v_gene: TRBV3-1/TRBV3-2; CDR3aa: CASSQDWRYTYGYTF; CDR3nt: TGTGCCAGCAGCCAAGATTGGCGGTATACCTATGGCTACACCTTC
d_gene: -; abundance: few; j_gene: TRBJ1-1; v_gene: TRBV29-1; CDR3aa: CSANGQGSGEAFF; CDR3nt: TGCAGCGCCAACGGGCAGGGTTCAGGTGAAGCTTTCTTT
d_gene: -; abundance: -; j_gene: TRBJ1-4; v_gene: TRBV4-2; CDR3aa: CASTKGGQTNEKLFF; CDR3nt: TGTGCCAGCACGAAGGGGGGGCAAACTAATGAAAAACTGTTTTTT
d_gene: TRBD2; abundance: -; j_gene: TRBJ2-1; v_gene: TRBV7-2; CDR3aa: CASSLVSGGYNEQFF; CDR3nt: TGTGCCAGCAGCTTAGTTAGCGGGGGATACAATGAGCAGTTCTTC
d_gene: TRBD2; abundance: -; j_gene: TRBJ2-5; v_gene: TRBV29-1; CDR3aa: CSVVGASGGSQETQYF; CDR3nt: TGCAGCGTTGTAGGCGCTAGCGGGGGATCCCAAGAGACCCAGTACTTC
d_gene: -; abundance: -; j_gene: TRBJ1-5; v_gene: TRBV4-2; CDR3aa: CASSQDNNQPQHF; CDR3nt: TGTGCCAGCAGCCAAGACAACAATCAGCCCCAGCATTTT
d_gene: TRBD1; abundance: few; j_gene: TRBJ2-5; v_gene: TRBV6-2/TRBV6-3; CDR3aa: CASSYSGTGRIRETQYF; CDR3nt: TGTGCCAGCAGTTATTCCGGGACAGGGAGGATCCGAGAGACCCAGTACTTC
d_gene: -; abundance: -; j_gene: TRBJ2-1; v_gene: TRBV11-3; CDR3aa: CASRALMAVYNEQFF; CDR3nt: TGTGCCAGCAGGGCCCTTATGGCAGTCTACAATGAGCAGTTCTTC
d_gene: -; abundance: -; j_gene: TRBJ1-1; v_gene: TRBV2; CDR3aa: CASSAEVNTEAFF; CDR3nt: TGTGCCAGCAGTGCGGAGGTGAACACTGAAGCTTTCTTT
d_gene: -; abundance: -; j_gene: TRBJ2-2; v_gene: TRBV4-2; CDR3aa: CASSQEPNRETGELFF; CDR3nt: TGTGCCAGCAGCCAAGAGCCGAACCGGGAAACCGGGGAGCTGTTTTTT
d_gene: TRBD1; abundance: -; j_gene: TRBJ1-2; v_gene: TRBV29-1; CDR3aa: CSVYPGQGYGYTF; CDR3nt: TGCAGCGTTTACCCGGGACAGGGCTATGGCTACACCTTC